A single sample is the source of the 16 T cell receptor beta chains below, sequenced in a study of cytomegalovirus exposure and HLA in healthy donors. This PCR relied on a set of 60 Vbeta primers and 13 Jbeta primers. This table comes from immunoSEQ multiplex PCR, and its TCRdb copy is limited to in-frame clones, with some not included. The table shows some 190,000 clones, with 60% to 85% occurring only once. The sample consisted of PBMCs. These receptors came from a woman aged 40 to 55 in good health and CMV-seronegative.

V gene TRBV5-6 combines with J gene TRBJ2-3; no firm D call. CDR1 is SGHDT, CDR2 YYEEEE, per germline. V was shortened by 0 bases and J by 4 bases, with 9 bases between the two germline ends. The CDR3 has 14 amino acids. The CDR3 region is CASSLAGYPDTQYF. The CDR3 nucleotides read TGTGCCAGCAGCTTGGCCGGTTACCCAGATACGCAGTATTTT.

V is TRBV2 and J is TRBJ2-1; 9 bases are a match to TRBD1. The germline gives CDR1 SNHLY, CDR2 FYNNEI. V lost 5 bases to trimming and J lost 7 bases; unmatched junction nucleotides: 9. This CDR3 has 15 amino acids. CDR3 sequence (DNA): TGTGCCAGCAGTAGGGACAGGGTCATGGGGAATGAGCAGTTCTTC. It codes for CASSRDRVMGNEQFF.

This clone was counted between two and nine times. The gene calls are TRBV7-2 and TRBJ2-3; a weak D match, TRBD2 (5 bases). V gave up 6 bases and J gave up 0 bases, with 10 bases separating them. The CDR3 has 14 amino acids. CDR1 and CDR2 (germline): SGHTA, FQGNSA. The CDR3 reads CASREDYSTDTQYF. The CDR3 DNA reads TGTGCCAGCAGAGAAGACTACAGCACAGATACGCAGTATTTT.

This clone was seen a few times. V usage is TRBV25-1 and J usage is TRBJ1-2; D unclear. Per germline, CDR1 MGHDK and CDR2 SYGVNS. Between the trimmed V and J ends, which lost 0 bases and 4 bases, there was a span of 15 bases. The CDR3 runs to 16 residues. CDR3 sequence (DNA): TGTGCCAGCAGTGAATATGCCTTGGGGAGTGGCTATGGCTACACCTTC. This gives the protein CASSEYALGSGYGYTF.

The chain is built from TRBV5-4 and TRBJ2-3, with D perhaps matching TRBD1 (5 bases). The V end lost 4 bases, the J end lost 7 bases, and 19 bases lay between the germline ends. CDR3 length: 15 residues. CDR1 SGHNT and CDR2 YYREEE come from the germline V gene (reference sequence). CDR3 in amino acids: CASSPRAGQEHTQYF. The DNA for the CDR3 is TGTGCCAGCAGCCCCCGGGCAGGGCAGGAACATACGCAGTATTTT.

The DNA of the CDR3 is TGTGCCAGCAGCCAACTAGCGGGAGGGCCGTTGATGTACATTCAGTACTTC. This codes for CASSQLAGGPLMYIQYF. The gene calls are TRBV11-2 and TRBJ2-4; TRBD2 aligns across 13 bases. Germline lookup yields CDR1 SGHAT and CDR2 FQNNGV. The CDR3 covers 17 residues. Trimming cost V 5 bases and J 8 bases; bases outside gene matches: 12.

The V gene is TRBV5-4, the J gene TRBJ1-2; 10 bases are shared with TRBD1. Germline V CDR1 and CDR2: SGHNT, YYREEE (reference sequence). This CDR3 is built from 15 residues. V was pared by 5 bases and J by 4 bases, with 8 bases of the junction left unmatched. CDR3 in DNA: TGTGCCAGCAGGCTCTCCCGGGACAGGGGCTATGGCTACACCTTC. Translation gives CASRLSRDRGYGYTF.

CDR3 coding DNA: TGTGCCATCAGTGAGTCCGGGACAGGACGCAATCAGCCCCAGCATTTT. This gives the protein CAISESGTGRNQPQHF. The rearrangement joins TRBV10-3 to TRBJ1-5, with 8 nucleotides matching TRBD1. Germline V gene data show CDR1 as ENHRY and CDR2 as SYGVKD. This CDR3 region has 16 residues. With V trimmed by 0 bases and J by 2 bases, 3 bases remained unmatched.

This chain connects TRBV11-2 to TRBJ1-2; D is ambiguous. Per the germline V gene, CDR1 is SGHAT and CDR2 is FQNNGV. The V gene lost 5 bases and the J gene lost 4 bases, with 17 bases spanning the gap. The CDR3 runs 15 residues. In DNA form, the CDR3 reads TGTGCCAGCAGCCCGACGTCAGCACAGACCTATGGCTACACCTTC. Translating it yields CASSPTSAQTYGYTF.

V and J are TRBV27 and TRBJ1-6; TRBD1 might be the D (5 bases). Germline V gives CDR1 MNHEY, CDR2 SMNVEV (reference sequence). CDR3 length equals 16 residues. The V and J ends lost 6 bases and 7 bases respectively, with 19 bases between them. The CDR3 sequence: CASRRPPGQVNSPLHF. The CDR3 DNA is TGTGCCAGCAGACGCCCTCCAGGGCAGGTCAATTCACCCCTCCACTTT.

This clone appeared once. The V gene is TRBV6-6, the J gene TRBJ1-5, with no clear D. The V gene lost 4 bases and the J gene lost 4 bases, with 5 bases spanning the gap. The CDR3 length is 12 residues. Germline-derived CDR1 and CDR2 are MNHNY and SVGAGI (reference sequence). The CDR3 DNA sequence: TGTGCCAGCAGTTTCCTTAATCAGCCCCAGCATTTT. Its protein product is CASSFLNQPQHF.

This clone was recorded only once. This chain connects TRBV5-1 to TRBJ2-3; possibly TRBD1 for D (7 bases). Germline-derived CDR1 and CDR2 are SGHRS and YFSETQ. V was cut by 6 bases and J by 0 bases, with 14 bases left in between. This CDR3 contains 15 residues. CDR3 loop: CASTLSGGSTDTQYF. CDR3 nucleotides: TGCGCCAGCACGCTCTCAGGGGGGAGCACAGATACGCAGTATTTT.

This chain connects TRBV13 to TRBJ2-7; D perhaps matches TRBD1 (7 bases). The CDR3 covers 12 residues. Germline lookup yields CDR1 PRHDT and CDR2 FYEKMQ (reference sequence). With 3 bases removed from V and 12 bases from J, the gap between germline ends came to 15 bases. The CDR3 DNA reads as TGTGCCAGCAGCTTGGCCAGGGGGGCCCCGTACGTC. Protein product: CASSLARGAPYV.

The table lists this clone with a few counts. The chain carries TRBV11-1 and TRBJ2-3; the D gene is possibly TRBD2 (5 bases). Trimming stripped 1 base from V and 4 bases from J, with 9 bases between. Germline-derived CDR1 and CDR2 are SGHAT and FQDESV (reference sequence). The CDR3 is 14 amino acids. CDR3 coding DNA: TGTGCCAGCAGCTTAGGAGGGTCGGCAGATACGCAGTATTTT. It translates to CASSLGGSADTQYF.

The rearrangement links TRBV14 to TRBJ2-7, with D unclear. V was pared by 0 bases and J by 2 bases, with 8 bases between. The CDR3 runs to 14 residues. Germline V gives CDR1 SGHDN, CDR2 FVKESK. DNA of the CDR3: TGTGCCAGCAGCCAAGATCTAACCCCCTACGAGCAGTACTTC. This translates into CASSQDLTPYEQYF.

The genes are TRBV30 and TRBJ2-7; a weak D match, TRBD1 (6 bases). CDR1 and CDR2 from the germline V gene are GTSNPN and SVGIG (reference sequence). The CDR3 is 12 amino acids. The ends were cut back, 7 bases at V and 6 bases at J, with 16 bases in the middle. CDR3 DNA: TGTGCCTCCGGAACAGGGTCGGCCGAGCAGTACTTC. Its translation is CASGTGSAEQYF.